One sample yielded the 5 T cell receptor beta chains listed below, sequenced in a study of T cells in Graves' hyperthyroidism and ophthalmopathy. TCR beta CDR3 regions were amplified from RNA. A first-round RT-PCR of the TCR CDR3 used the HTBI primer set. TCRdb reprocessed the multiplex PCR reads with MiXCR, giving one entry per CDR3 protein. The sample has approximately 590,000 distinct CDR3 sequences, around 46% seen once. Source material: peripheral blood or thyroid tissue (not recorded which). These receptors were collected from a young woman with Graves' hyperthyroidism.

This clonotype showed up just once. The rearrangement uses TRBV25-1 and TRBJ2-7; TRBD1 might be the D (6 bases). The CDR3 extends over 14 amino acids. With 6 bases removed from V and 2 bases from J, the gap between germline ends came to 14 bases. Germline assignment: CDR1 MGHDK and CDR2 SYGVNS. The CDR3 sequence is CASSQGQPAYEQYF. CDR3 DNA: TGTGCCAGCAGCCAGGGGCAGCCTGCCTACGAGCAGTACTTC.

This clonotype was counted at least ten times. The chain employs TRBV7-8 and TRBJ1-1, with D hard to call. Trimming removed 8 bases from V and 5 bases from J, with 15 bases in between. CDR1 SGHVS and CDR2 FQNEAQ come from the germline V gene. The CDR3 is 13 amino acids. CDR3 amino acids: CASGQGRDTEAFF. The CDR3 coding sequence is TGTGCCAGCGGGCAAGGGCGTGATACTGAAGCTTTCTTT.

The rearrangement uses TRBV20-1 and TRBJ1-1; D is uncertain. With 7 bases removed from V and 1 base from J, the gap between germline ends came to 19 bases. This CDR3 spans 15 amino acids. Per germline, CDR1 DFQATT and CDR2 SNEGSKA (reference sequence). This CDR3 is CSVWLSKLKNTEAFF. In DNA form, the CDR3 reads TGCAGTGTTTGGCTCTCCAAGCTTAAGAACACTGAAGCTTTCTTT.

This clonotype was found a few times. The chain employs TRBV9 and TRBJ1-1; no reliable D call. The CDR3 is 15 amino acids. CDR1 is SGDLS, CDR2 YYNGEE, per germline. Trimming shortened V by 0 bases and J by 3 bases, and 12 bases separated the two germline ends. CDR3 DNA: TGTGCCAGCAGCGTAGGTAGTGTGTGGGACACTGAAGCTTTCTTT. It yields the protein CASSVGSVWDTEAFF.

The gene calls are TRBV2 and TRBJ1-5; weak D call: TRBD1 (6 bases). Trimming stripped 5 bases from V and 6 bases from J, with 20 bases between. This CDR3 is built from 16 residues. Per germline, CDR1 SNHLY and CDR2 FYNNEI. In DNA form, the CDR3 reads TGTGCCAGCAGTTACCCGCCGGGCAGGGGAACTCAGCCCCAGCATTTT. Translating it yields CASSYPPGRGTQPQHF.